This entry lists 22 T cell receptor beta chains sequenced from one sample in a study of blood T cell repertoires in COVID-19. The table came from immunoSEQ multiplex PCR; TCRdb's copy has only in-frame clones and leaves some out. The data hold under 140,000 clones, with nearly 80% observed a single time. The sequenced material came from peripheral blood. Receptor source: a woman of 80 years or more with active or convalescent COVID-19.

This clone came up a few times. The chain recombines TRBV28 with TRBJ1-1, with D unclear. V lost 5 bases, J lost 3 bases, and 13 bases lay in between. This CDR3 spans 14 amino acids. Germline V lookup: CDR1 MDHEN, CDR2 SYDVKM. CDR3 nucleotide sequence: TGTGCCAGCAGTCTGACGGCCCGGGACACTGAAGCTTTCTTT. This sequence encodes CASSLTARDTEAFF.

The chain carries TRBV21-1 and TRBJ1-2; the table's TRBD1 call for D was not verified on the DNA. TRBV21-1 is given as a pseudogene. The CDR3 length is 15 residues. CDR3 bases: TGTGCCAGCAGCAAACAAGCCAGGGGGCACTATGGCTACACCTTC. This encodes CASSKQARGHYGYTF.

This sequence joins TRBV5-6 and TRBJ2-1; D unresolved. The CDR3 extends over 17 amino acids. The germline CDR1 and CDR2 sequences are SGHDT and YYEEEE. Trimming pared 6 bases from V and 5 bases from J, leaving 24 bases between. CDR3 in DNA: TGTGCCAGCAACCTCAGGTTTCTCACCGTCCTTCACAATGAGCAGTTCTTC. Its protein is CASNLRFLTVLHNEQFF.

The chain carries TRBV5-6 and TRBJ2-7, with a tentative D call TRBD1 (5 bases). Trimming cost V 5 bases and J 2 bases, with 14 bases left between them. Germline CDR1 and CDR2: SGHDT and YYEEEE. CDR3 size: 14 residues. The CDR3, as DNA: TGTGCCAGCAGACGAGAGGACAAAGCCTACGAGCAGTACTTC. It specifies CASRREDKAYEQYF.

The gene calls are TRBV6-5 and TRBJ2-3; 8 nucleotides align to TRBD2. J gave up 3 bases and V 2 bases, and 7 bases lay outside the gene matches. Per germline, CDR1 MNHEY and CDR2 SVGAGI. This CDR3 spans 16 amino acids. CDR3 loop: CASSYVGAGATDTQYF. The CDR3 DNA sequence: TGTGCCAGCAGTTACGTGGGAGCGGGAGCAACAGATACGCAGTATTTT.

J is TRBJ1-3 and V is TRBV4-1; D is perhaps TRBD1 (5 bases). This CDR3 comprises 16 residues. The germline CDR1 and CDR2 sequences are MGHRA and YSYEKL. The V gene lost 4 bases and the J gene lost 4 bases, with 17 bases spanning the gap. The CDR3 region is CASSLFSSGWGNTIYF. In nucleotides, the CDR3 is TGCGCCAGCAGCCTATTCTCTTCAGGGTGGGGAAACACCATATATTTT.

The chain recombines TRBV28 with TRBJ1-5; D is unresolved. CDR1 is MDHEN, CDR2 SYDVKM, per germline. Trimming took 7 bases from V and 4 from J, leaving 14 bases between them. The CDR3 has 14 amino acids. CDR3 in amino acids: CASTTPEGNQPQHF. CDR3 coding DNA: TGTGCCAGCACCACTCCGGAGGGAAATCAGCCCCAGCATTTT.

The chain is built from TRBV3-1 (or the pseudogene TRBV3-2) and TRBJ1-2; D may be TRBD1 (6 bases). V lost 4 bases, J lost 7 bases, and 13 bases lay in between. CDR3 length equals 13 residues. Looked up from germline, CDR1 is LGHDT and CDR2 is YNNKEL (reference sequence). The CDR3 DNA is TGTGCCAGCAGCCTAAACAGGGTGTCTGGCTACACCTTC. It specifies CASSLNRVSGYTF.

The V call is TRBV6-5, the J call TRBJ2-7, with D possibly being TRBD2 (5 bases). CDR1 is MNHEY, CDR2 SVGAGI, per germline. V was clipped by 11 bases and J by 4 bases, with 12 bases between them. The CDR3 is 11 amino acids. The CDR3 loop reads CAANRGYEQYF. The DNA of the CDR3 is TGTGCCGCTAACCGGGGTTACGAGCAGTACTTC.

This clone was seen only a few times. This chain joins TRBV2 and TRBJ1-2; 7 bases agree with TRBD1. After removal of 6 bases from V and 8 bases from J, the junction contained 9 bases not matched to a gene. Germline CDR1 SNHLY, CDR2 FYNNEI. This CDR3 is 13 amino acids long. This chain's CDR3 is CASRADREDGYTF. The CDR3 DNA follows: TGTGCCAGCAGAGCTGACAGGGAGGACGGCTACACCTTC.

The chain recombines TRBV28 with TRBJ2-7; 12 nucleotides match TRBD1. Germline trimming cut 6 bases from V and 4 bases from J; bases unmatched to any gene: 4. The CDR3 sequence is 14 residues long. CDR1 is MDHEN, CDR2 SYDVKM, per germline. The CDR3 sequence is CASRGTGGSYEQYF. The CDR3 nucleotides are TGTGCCAGCAGGGGGACAGGGGGCTCTTACGAGCAGTACTTC.

The gene calls are TRBV10-3 and TRBJ2-1, with TRBD2 as a possible D gene (5 bases). Germline V gene lookup returns CDR1 ENHRY and CDR2 SYGVKD. Deletions cut 4 bases from V and 7 bases from J, with 8 bases between. CDR3 length: 12 residues. CDR3 sequence: CAISAGGNEQFF. The DNA of the CDR3 is TGTGCCATCAGTGCCGGCGGGAATGAGCAGTTCTTC.

J is TRBJ2-1 and V is TRBV29-1; D uncertain. CDR3 length: 13 amino acids. Trimming shortened V by 6 bases and J by 2 bases, and 11 bases separated the two germline ends. Germline loops: CDR1 SQVTM, CDR2 ANQGSEA. The CDR3 reads CSVTSVTYNEQFF. CDR3 sequence (DNA): TGCAGCGTGACGAGCGTAACCTACAATGAGCAGTTCTTC.

The V gene is TRBV6-1, the J gene TRBJ2-3; 7 bases line up with TRBD2. The ends lost 2 bases at V and 3 bases at J; junction bases unmatched: 8. The CDR3 has 16 amino acids. Per germline, CDR1 MNHNS and CDR2 SASEGT. The CDR3 loop is CASSEREGISTDTQYF. The DNA of the CDR3 is TGTGCCAGCAGTGAAAGGGAGGGGATATCGACAGATACGCAGTATTTT.

The chain combines TRBV5-5 with TRBJ2-1, with 15 bases identical to TRBD2. The CDR3 extends over 16 amino acids. J gave up 9 bases and V 4 bases, and 8 bases lay outside the gene matches. Germline values: CDR1 SGHKS, CDR2 YYEKEE (reference sequence). The CDR3 DNA follows: TGTGCCAGCAGCCGAGGACTAGCGGGAGGGGTCGCTGAGCAGTTCTTC. Translation gives CASSRGLAGGVAEQFF.

The chain carries TRBV5-1 and TRBJ2-5; D is perhaps TRBD1 (6 bases). The CDR3 loop spans 17 amino acids. The V gene's germline CDR1 is SGHRS and CDR2 YFSETQ. With 3 bases removed from V and 7 bases from J, the gap between germline ends came to 25 bases. The DNA for the CDR3 is TGCGCCAGCAGCTCCGTGGCCCCTACAGGGTCCGGCGCGACCCAGTACTTC. Amino acid sequence: CASSSVAPTGSGATQYF.

The CDR3 sequence is CASRHPGGLYNEQFF. In DNA form, the CDR3 reads TGTGCCAGCAGACATCCTGGAGGGTTATACAATGAGCAGTTCTTC. The chain joins TRBV28 to TRBJ2-1; D may be TRBD2 (6 bases). Deletions cut 6 bases from V and 4 bases from J, with 16 bases between. The CDR3 extends over 15 amino acids. CDR1 MDHEN and CDR2 SYDVKM come from the germline V gene.

J is TRBJ2-7 and V is TRBV19, with D tentatively TRBD2 (5 bases). The CDR3 contains 12 residues. CDR1 is LNHDA, CDR2 SQIVND, per germline (reference sequence). The germline V and J ends were trimmed by 5 bases and 3 bases, with 8 bases remaining between them. The CDR3 DNA follows: TGTGCCAGTAGTCCCGGGGTCTACGAGCAGTACTTC. It translates to CASSPGVYEQYF.

CDR3 nucleotide sequence: TGTGCCAGCAGTTTCACAAGGAACACTGAAGCTTTCTTT. Protein: CASSFTRNTEAFF. This chain connects TRBV28 to TRBJ1-1, with no clear D. Germline assignment: CDR1 MDHEN and CDR2 SYDVKM. Deletions cut 3 bases from V and 1 base from J, with 6 bases between. The CDR3 contains 13 residues.

V usage is TRBV27 and J usage is TRBJ2-7; D is possibly TRBD2 (6 bases). V was shortened by 5 bases and J by 4 bases, with 18 bases between the two germline ends. The germline V gene has CDR1 MNHEY and CDR2 SMNVEV (reference sequence). The CDR3 extends over 15 amino acids. The CDR3 sequence: CASSPAGPLDYEQYF. The CDR3, as DNA: TGTGCCAGCAGTCCCGCGGGGCCTTTGGATTACGAGCAGTACTTC.

This clone was observed once. V usage is TRBV19 and J usage is TRBJ2-1; the D gene is possibly TRBD2 (5 bases). This CDR3 contains 17 residues. Looked up from germline, CDR1 is LNHDA and CDR2 is SQIVND (reference sequence). V lost 1 base, J lost 2 bases, and 15 bases lay in between. The CDR3 loop reads CASSIAPGNGPYNEQFF. In DNA form, the CDR3 reads TGTGCCAGTAGTATAGCGCCGGGGAATGGGCCCTACAATGAGCAGTTCTTC.

The chain uses TRBV3-1 (or the pseudogene TRBV3-2) and TRBJ1-2, with 8 bases that match TRBD1. Germline values: CDR1 LGHDT, CDR2 YNNKEL (reference sequence). With V trimmed by 0 bases and J by 4 bases, 7 bases remained unmatched. The CDR3 extends over 16 amino acids. The CDR3: CASSQDWQGAGYGYTF. CDR3 DNA: TGTGCCAGCAGCCAAGATTGGCAGGGGGCCGGCTATGGCTACACCTTC.